The source of this T cell receptor (beta chain) is a study of blood T cell repertoires in COVID-19. Study in general: Acute-phase and convalescent COVID-19 samples originated in the United States, Italy and Spain. In each case, the material was cDNA or gDNA derived from T cells, B-cell-depleted T cells, or PBMCs.

This CDR3 is 12 amino acids long. The ends were cut back, 1 base at V and 5 bases at J, with 5 bases in the middle. Germline CDR1 LGHDT, CDR2 YNNKEL (reference sequence). Original handling: Estimation of nucleated cell counts relied on the amplification of reference gene primers. Here immunoSEQ multiplex PCR was the method, and the copy in TCRdb shows in-frame clones only, minus some. That table supplies the V and J calls and clone size; D and trimming were determined from the DNA. The sample holds around 180,000 clones, approximately 86% seen once. Material for sequencing was peripheral blood. This receptor was identified in a man at least 80 years old with COVID-19, enrolled during active disease. The J gene is TRBJ1-1, the V gene TRBV3-1 (or the pseudogene TRBV3-2); D unresolved. CDR3 in amino acids: CASSQVRTEAFF. In nucleotides, the CDR3 is TGTGCCAGCAGCCAAGTTCGGACTGAAGCTTTCTTT.